This T cell receptor beta chain was profiled in a study of cytomegalovirus exposure and HLA in healthy donors. Study as a whole: The platform used for the 100 to 150 validation repertoires matched that of the roughly 670 first-cohort repertoires, a later analysis reported. Study findings and constraints: In the 90 to 150 validation repertoires, just under 95% of cluster scores exceeded 0, per a later analysis. Reportedly, diagnosis of cytomegalovirus status by the classifier showed high specificity and sensitivity. Some TCR beta chains (over 150 of them) were listed as cytomegalovirus-associated.

The junction had 2 bases not matched to a gene; V was cut back by 2 bases and J by 2 bases. Germline lookup yields CDR1 SEHNR and CDR2 FQNEAQ (reference sequence). This CDR3 has 15 amino acids. This clone was counted a few times. The target antigen is unknown. Profiled with immunoSEQ multiplex PCR; TCRdb holds only in-frame clones, not every one. The data contain 150,000 to 180,000 clones, just over 85% of them seen just once; the ten biggest clones take up approximately 2.2%. Sequences were obtained from PBMCs. This clonotype originated in a human donor in good health. The J gene is TRBJ2-5, the V gene TRBV7-9; 10 bases align to TRBD2. The chain's CDR3 is CASSLTSGVQETQYF. The CDR3 coding sequence is TGTGCCAGCAGCTTAACTAGCGGGGTACAAGAGACCCAGTACTTC.